A selection of T cell receptor beta chains follows, all from one sample in a study of T cell responses to AZD1222 COVID-19 vaccine. Sequencing was performed with immunoSEQ multiplex PCR; in TCRdb, only in-frame clones are kept and a portion is missing. The data show more than 75,000 clones, roughly nine tenths seen once. Source: peripheral blood, taken on day 0 of AZD1222 vaccination. These receptors were obtained from an adult in good health. CDR3s include the opening cysteine and the closing phenylalanine or tryptophan. D genes are given only for firm matches. Size values are once, few and many counts, or a class for expanded clones, and some rows have none.

d_call: TRBD2; v_call: TRBV14; clone_size: NA; j_call: TRBJ2-5; cdr3_length: 18; cdr3_nt: TGTGCCAGCAGCCGACGAGGGACTAGCGGGAGGATGGCAGAGACCCAGTACTTC; cdr3_aa: CASSRRGTSGRMAETQYF
d_call: NA; v_call: TRBV7-2; clone_size: NA; j_call: TRBJ1-2; cdr3_length: 13; cdr3_nt: TGTGCCAGCAGCAGCGTCCAGGGCTATGGCTACACCTTC; cdr3_aa: CASSSVQGYGYTF
d_call: NA; v_call: TRBV18; clone_size: NA; j_call: TRBJ1-1; cdr3_length: 13; cdr3_nt: TGTGCCAGCTCACCCCCATGGGTGGATGCAGCTTTCTTT; cdr3_aa: CASSPPWVDAAFF
d_call: NA; v_call: TRBV18; clone_size: once; j_call: TRBJ2-7; cdr3_length: 13; cdr3_nt: TGTGCCAGCTCACCAGCAAGGACCTACGAGCAGTACTTC; cdr3_aa: CASSPARTYEQYF
d_call: NA; v_call: TRBV7-3; clone_size: few; j_call: TRBJ2-2; cdr3_length: 14; cdr3_nt: TGTGCCAGCAAGGGCGGGGCGAACACCGGGGAGCTGTTTTTT; cdr3_aa: CASKGGANTGELFF
d_call: NA; v_call: TRBV20-1; clone_size: few; j_call: TRBJ1-5; cdr3_length: 15; cdr3_nt: TGCAGTGCTAGTTTTTCAGGGTTTAGCAATCAGCCCCAGCATTTT; cdr3_aa: CSASFSGFSNQPQHF
d_call: TRBD1; v_call: TRBV28; clone_size: NA; j_call: TRBJ2-1; cdr3_length: 16; cdr3_nt: TGTGCCAGCAGTTTCGCGGGGACAGGCGGTAAGGATGAGCAGTTCTTC; cdr3_aa: CASSFAGTGGKDEQFF
d_call: NA; v_call: TRBV19; clone_size: NA; j_call: TRBJ1-2; cdr3_length: 17; cdr3_nt: TGTGCCAGTAGTATAGACTCGAACCCGGACACATACTATGGCTACACCTTC; cdr3_aa: CASSIDSNPDTYYGYTF
d_call: NA; v_call: TRBV18; clone_size: NA; j_call: TRBJ1-3; cdr3_length: 15; cdr3_nt: TGTGCCAGCTCACCACCAGGGGGCTCTGGAAACACCATATATTTT; cdr3_aa: CASSPPGGSGNTIYF
d_call: TRBD2; v_call: TRBV5-1; clone_size: NA; j_call: TRBJ2-7; cdr3_length: 14; cdr3_nt: TGCGCCAGCAGCTTGGTGACTAGCGTTTCCGAGCAGTACTTC; cdr3_aa: CASSLVTSVSEQYF
d_call: NA; v_call: TRBV6-5; clone_size: NA; j_call: TRBJ1-2; cdr3_length: 16; cdr3_nt: TGTGCCAGCAGTTACGATGGGACCGATGATAACTATGGCTACACCTTC; cdr3_aa: CASSYDGTDDNYGYTF
d_call: NA; v_call: TRBV5-1; clone_size: NA; j_call: TRBJ2-6; cdr3_length: 14; cdr3_nt: TGCGCCAGCAGCCCCCAAGCTGGGGCCAACGTCCTGACTTTC; cdr3_aa: CASSPQAGANVLTF